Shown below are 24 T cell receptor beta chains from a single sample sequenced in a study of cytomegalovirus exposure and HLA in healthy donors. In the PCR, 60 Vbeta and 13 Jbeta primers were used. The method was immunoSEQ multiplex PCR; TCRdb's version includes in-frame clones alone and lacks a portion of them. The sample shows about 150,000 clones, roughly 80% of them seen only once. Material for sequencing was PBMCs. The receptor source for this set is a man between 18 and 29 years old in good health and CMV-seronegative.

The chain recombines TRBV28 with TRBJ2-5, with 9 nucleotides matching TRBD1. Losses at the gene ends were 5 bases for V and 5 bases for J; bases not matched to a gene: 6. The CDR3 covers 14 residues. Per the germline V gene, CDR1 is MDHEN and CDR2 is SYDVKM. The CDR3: CASSVQGARETQYF. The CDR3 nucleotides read TGTGCCAGCAGTGTACAGGGGGCTCGGGAGACCCAGTACTTC.

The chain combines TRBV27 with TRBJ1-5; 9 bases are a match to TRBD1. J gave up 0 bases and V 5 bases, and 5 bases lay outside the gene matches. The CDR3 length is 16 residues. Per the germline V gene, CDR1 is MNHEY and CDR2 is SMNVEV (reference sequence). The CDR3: CASSTDRGDSNQPQHF. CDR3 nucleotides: TGTGCCAGCAGTACTGACAGGGGGGATAGCAATCAGCCCCAGCATTTT.

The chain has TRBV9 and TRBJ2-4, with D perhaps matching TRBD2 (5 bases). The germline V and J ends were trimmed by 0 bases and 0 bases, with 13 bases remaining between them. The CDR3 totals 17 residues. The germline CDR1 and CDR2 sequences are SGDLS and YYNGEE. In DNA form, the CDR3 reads TGTGCCAGCAGCGTAGCTGGCGGGTCTCTAGCCAAAAACATTCAGTACTTC. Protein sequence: CASSVAGGSLAKNIQYF.

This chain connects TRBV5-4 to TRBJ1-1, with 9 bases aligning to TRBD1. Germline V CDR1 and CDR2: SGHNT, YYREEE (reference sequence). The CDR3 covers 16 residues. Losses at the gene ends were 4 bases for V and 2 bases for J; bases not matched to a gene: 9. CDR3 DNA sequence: TGTGCCAGCAGCCCAGGACAGGGGCGGATTAACACTGAAGCTTTCTTT. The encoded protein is CASSPGQGRINTEAFF.

CDR3 loop: CASSQGPGLGAYEQYF. The CDR3, as DNA: TGCGCCAGCAGCCAAGGCCCGGGACTCGGAGCTTACGAGCAGTACTTC. The V gene is TRBV4-3, the J gene TRBJ2-5; tentatively, D is TRBD2 (6 bases). The J call may be incorrect, as the DNA end agrees better with TRBJ2-7. The germline V gene encodes CDR1 LGHNA and CDR2 YSLEER. The CDR3 is made up of 16 amino acids.

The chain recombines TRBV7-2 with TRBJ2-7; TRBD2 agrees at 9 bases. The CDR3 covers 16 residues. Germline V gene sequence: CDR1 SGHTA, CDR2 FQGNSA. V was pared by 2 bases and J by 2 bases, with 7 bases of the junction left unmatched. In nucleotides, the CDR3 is TGTGCCAGCAGCTTAAGCGGCGGGAGGGCGCCCTACGAGCAGTACTTC. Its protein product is CASSLSGGRAPYEQYF. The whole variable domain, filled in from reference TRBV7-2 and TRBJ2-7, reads GAGVSQSPSNKVTEKGKDVELRCDPISGHTALYWYRQSLGQGLEFLIYFQGNSAPDKSGLPSDRFSAERTGGSVSTLTIQRTQQEDSAVYLCASSLSGGRAPYEQYFGPGTRLTVT.

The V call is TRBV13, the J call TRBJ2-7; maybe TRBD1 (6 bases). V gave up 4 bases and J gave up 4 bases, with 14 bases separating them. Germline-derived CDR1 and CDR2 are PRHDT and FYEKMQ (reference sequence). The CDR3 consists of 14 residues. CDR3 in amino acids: CASSSRETGYEQYF. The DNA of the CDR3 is TGTGCCAGCAGCTCTAGGGAGACAGGTTACGAGCAGTACTTC. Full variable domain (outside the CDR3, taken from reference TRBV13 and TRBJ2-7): AAGVIQSPRHLIKEKRETATLKCYPIPRHDTVYWYQQGPGQDPQFLISFYEKMQSDKGSIPDRFSAQQFSDYHSELNMSSLELGDSALYFCASSSRETGYEQYFGPGTRLTVT.

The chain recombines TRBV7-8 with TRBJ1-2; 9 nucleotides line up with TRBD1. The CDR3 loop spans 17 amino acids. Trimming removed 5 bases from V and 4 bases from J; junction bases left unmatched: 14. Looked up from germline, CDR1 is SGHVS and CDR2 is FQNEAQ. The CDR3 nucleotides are TGTGCCAGCAGCCAACCCGTCCCCGGACAGGGGAGCTATGGCTACACCTTC. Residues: CASSQPVPGQGSYGYTF.

Here the CDR3 DNA reads TGTGCCAGCAGTGACAGGTCGACTGGGGCCAACGTCCTGACTTTC. Protein: CASSDRSTGANVLTF. The rearrangement joins TRBV2 to TRBJ2-6; D is uncertain. V shed 3 bases and J shed 2 bases, with 8 bases lying between them. This CDR3 spans 15 amino acids. Looked up from germline, CDR1 is SNHLY and CDR2 is FYNNEI. Together with reference TRBV2 and TRBJ2-6, the CDR3 gives the full variable domain: EPEVTQTPSHQVTQMGQEVILRCVPISNHLYFYWYRQILGQKVEFLVSFYNNEISEKSEIFDDQFSVERPDGSNFTLKIRSTKLEDSAMYFCASSDRSTGANVLTFGAGSRLTVL.

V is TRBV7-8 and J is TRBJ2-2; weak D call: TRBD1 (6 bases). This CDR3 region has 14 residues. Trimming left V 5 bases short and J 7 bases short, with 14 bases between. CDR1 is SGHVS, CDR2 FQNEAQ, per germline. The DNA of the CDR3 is TGTGCCAGCAGCCACCCAGGGGAACTCGGGGAGCTGTTTTTT. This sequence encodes CASSHPGELGELFF.

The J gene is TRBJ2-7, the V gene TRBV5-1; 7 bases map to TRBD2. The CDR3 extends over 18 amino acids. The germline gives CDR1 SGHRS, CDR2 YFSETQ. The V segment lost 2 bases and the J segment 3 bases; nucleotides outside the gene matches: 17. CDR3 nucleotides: TGCGCCAGCAGCTTTGTAATGTCGGGGAGGGCCCAGCTCTACGAGCAGTACTTC. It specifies CASSFVMSGRAQLYEQYF.

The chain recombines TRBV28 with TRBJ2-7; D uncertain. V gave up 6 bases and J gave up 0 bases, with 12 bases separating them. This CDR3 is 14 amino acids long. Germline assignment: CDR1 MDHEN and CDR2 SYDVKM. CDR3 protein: CASSPDDTSYEQYF. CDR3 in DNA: TGTGCCAGCAGCCCAGACGACACCTCCTACGAGCAGTACTTC.

The CDR3 DNA is TGCGCCAGCAGCCGTCCATGGCAGCGGGAGGGTATGCAGCAGTTCTTC. The encoded protein is CASSRPWQREGMQQFF. The chain has TRBV4-1 and TRBJ2-1, with 10 bases identical to TRBD2. This CDR3 spans 16 amino acids. With 4 bases clipped from V and 11 bases from J, the junction kept 14 bases outside the gene matches. Germline lookup yields CDR1 MGHRA and CDR2 YSYEKL.

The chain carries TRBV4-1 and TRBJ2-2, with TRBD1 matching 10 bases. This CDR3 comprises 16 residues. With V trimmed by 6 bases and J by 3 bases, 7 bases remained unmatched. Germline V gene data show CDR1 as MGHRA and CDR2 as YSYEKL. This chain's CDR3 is CASSSRDRGYTGELFF. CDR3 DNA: TGCGCCAGCAGTTCCCGGGACAGGGGATACACCGGGGAGCTGTTTTTT.

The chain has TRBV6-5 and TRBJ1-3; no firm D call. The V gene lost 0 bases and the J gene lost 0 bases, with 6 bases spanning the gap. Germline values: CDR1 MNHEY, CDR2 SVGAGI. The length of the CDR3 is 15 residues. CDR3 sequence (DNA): TGTGCCAGCAGTTACTCTCGTTTCTCTGGAAACACCATATATTTT. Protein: CASSYSRFSGNTIYF.

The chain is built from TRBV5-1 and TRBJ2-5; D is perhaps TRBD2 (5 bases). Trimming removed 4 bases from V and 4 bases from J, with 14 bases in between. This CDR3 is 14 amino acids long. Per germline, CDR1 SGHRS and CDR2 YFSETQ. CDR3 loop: CASSQEGVRETQYF. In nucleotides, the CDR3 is TGCGCCAGCAGCCAAGAGGGAGTCCGAGAGACCCAGTACTTC.

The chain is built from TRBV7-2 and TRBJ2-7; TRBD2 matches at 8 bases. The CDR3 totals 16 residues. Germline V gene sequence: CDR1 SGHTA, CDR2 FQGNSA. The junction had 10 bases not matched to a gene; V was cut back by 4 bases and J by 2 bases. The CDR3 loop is CASSSGRGLRAYEQYF. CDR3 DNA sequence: TGTGCCAGCAGCTCCGGGAGGGGACTGAGGGCCTACGAGCAGTACTTC.

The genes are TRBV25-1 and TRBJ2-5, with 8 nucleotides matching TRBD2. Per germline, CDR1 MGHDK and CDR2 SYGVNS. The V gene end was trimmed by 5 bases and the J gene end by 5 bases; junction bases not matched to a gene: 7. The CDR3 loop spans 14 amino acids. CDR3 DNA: TGTGCCAGCAGTACTAGCGGACCAGCGGAGACCCAGTACTTC. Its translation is CASSTSGPAETQYF.

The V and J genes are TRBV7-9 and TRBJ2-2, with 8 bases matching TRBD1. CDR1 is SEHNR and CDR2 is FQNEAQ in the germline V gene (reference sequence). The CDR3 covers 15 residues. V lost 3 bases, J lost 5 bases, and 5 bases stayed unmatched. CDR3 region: CASSLDRDPTGELFF. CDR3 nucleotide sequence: TGTGCCAGCAGCTTGGACAGGGACCCAACCGGGGAGCTGTTTTTT.

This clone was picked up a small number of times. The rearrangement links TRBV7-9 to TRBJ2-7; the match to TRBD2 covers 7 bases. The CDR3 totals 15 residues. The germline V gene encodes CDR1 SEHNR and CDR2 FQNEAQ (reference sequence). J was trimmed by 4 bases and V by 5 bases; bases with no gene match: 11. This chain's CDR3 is CASSHPATRGYEQYF. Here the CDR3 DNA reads TGTGCCAGCAGCCACCCCGCTACGCGGGGGTACGAGCAGTACTTC.

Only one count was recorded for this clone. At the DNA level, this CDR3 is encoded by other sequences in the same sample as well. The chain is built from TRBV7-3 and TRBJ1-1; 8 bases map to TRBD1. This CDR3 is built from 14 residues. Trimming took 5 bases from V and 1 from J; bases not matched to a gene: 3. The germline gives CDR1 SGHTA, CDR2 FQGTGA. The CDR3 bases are TGTGCCAGCAGCCGCGACAGGGGGAACACTGAAGCTTTCTTT. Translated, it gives CASSRDRGNTEAFF.

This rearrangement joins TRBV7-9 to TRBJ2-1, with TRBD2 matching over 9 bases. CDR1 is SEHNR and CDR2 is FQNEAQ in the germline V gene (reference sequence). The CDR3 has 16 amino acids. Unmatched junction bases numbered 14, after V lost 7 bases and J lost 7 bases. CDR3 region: CASIRNGTSSVNEQFF. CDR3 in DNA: TGTGCCAGCATCCGAAACGGGACTAGCTCGGTTAATGAGCAGTTCTTC.

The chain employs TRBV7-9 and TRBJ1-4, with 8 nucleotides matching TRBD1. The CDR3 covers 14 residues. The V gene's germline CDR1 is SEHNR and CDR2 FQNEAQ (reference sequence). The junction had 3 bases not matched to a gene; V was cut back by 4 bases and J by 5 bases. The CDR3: CASSSQGANEKLFF. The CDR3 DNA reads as TGTGCCAGCAGCTCCCAGGGGGCAAATGAAAAACTGTTTTTT.

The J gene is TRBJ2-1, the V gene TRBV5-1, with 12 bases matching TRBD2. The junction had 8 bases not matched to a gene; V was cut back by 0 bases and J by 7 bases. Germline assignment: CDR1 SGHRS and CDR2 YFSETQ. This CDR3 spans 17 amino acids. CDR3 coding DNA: TGCGCCAGCAGCTTGGGACTAGCGGGGGCCGGGGGGAATGAGCAGTTCTTC. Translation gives CASSLGLAGAGGNEQFF.